The following is a T cell receptor (beta chain) sequence with its context. CDR1 and CDR2 (germline): SGHTS, YDEGEE. V lost 4 bases, J lost 0 bases, and 4 bases stayed unmatched. The CDR3 totals 16 residues. The data derive from a study of blood T cell repertoires in COVID-19. Study-wide context: Acute and convalescent COVID-19 samples came from the United States, Italy and Spain. T cells, B-cell-depleted T cells, or PBMCs supplied cDNA or gDNA.

Original analysis: Reference gene primer amplification gave estimated nucleated cell counts. Profiled with immunoSEQ multiplex PCR; TCRdb holds only in-frame clones, not every one. The DNA was the basis for D and trimming; V, J and clone size are from that table. The repertoire consists of around 160,000 clones, with roughly nine tenths occurring once and the leading ten covering around 3%. The specimen sequenced was peripheral blood. The chain uses TRBV5-8 and TRBJ2-2, with 9 bases lining up with TRBD2. This clonotype was obtained from a man in his sixties with acute or convalescent COVID-19. DNA for the CDR3: TGTGCCAGCAGCGTGACTAGCGGTGCGAACACCGGGGAGCTGTTTTTT. It yields the protein CASSVTSGANTGELFF.